This T cell receptor beta chain was sequenced during a study of T-cell memory formation after mild COVID-19. Study-level background: For the most part, TCR clusters were specific to one donor. Overall study findings and caveats: Researchers could not confirm that second-wave clones peaking on day 37 targeted SARS-CoV-2.

The CDR3 has 13 residues. Between the trimmed V and J ends, which lost 2 bases and 4 bases, there was a span of 8 bases. A 5'RACE reaction primed in the constant segment made cDNA libraries of TCR alpha and TCR beta, and these carried sample barcodes and UMIs. TCRdb re-analysed the 5' RACE reads in MiXCR, keeping a single row per CDR3 protein. This table holds 400,000 to 500,000 distinct CDR3 sequences, 20% found once. This clonotype has just a few counts. Its specificity is not known. The chain is built from TRBV12-3 or TRBV12-4 and TRBJ1-1; D gene ambiguous. The sequenced sample was PBMCs or a T cell subset sorted from them (not recorded which). This TCR was recovered from an adult woman who had mild COVID-19 (a few samples of this study predate the infection). Cell type and time point are not known. CDR3 DNA: TGTGCCAGCAGTTTAATGGAGGGCACTGAAGCTTTCTTT. It codes for CASSLMEGTEAFF.